One and the same sample provided the 32 T cell receptor beta chains below, sequenced in a study of control samples from healthy donors and cancer patients. Only in-frame clones appear in the TCRdb table, and some are missing; sequencing was by immunoSEQ multiplex PCR. Of 150,000 to 180,000 clones in the sample, about 94% were seen once. Sequencing input: blood. Receptor source: a man aged 35 to 55 in good health.

The rearrangement uses TRBV7-9 and TRBJ1-1, with a weak D call TRBD1 (5 bases). The CDR3 runs to 15 residues. From germline, CDR1 is SEHNR and CDR2 FQNEAQ (reference sequence). Trimming removed 7 bases from V and 1 base from J, with 16 bases in between. CDR3 DNA: TGTGCCAGCACCCATGTGGGGGGAAAGAACACTGAAGCTTTCTTT. Its translation is CASTHVGGKNTEAFF.

The rearrangement joins TRBV6-5 to TRBJ1-4; D is unresolved. The V gene lost 6 bases and the J gene lost 3 bases, with 11 bases spanning the gap. The CDR3 extends over 14 amino acids. Germline V gene lookup returns CDR1 MNHEY and CDR2 SVGAGI. CDR3 nucleotides: TGTGCCAGCAGCAGGACGGTTTCTAATGAAAAACTGTTTTTT. This sequence encodes CASSRTVSNEKLFF.

A word on this clone: This specimen includes other DNA sequences encoding the same CDR3. The rearrangement links TRBV18 to TRBJ1-1; no reliable D call. CDR1 and CDR2 from the germline V gene are KGHSH and LQKENI. The CDR3 is 13 residues long. Trimming shortened V by 2 bases and J by 0 bases, and 4 bases separated the two germline ends. CDR3: CASSPSLNTEAFF. In nucleotides, the CDR3 is TGTGCCAGCTCACCATCCCTGAACACTGAAGCTTTCTTT. The full variable domain, rest sourced from reference TRBV18 and TRBJ1-1, is NAGVMQNPRHLVRRRGQEARLRCSPMKGHSHVYWYRQLPEEGLKFMVYLQKENIIDESGMPKERFSAEFPKEGPSILRIQQVVRGDSAAYFCASSPSLNTEAFFGQGTRLTVV.

About this clone itself: This CDR3 is also generated by other DNA sequences in the sample. The V and J genes are TRBV2 and TRBJ2-2, with 8 bases matching TRBD1. Per germline, CDR1 SNHLY and CDR2 FYNNEI. The ends lost 6 bases at V and 4 bases at J; junction bases unmatched: 4. This CDR3 contains 14 residues. DNA for the CDR3: TGTGCCAGCAGAGCGACAGGGGTCACCGGGGAGCTGTTTTTT. This encodes CASRATGVTGELFF.

The rearrangement links TRBV19 to TRBJ1-2; the match to TRBD1 covers 8 bases. The V segment lost 6 bases and the J segment 8 bases; nucleotides outside the gene matches: 11. Germline lookup yields CDR1 LNHDA and CDR2 SQIVND (reference sequence). There are 14 residues in the CDR3. CDR3 protein: CASSMMDRVRGYTF. The CDR3 region has the DNA TGTGCCAGTAGCATGATGGACAGGGTGAGGGGCTACACCTTC.

Here the CDR3 DNA reads TGCGCCAGCTGGAGGGGATCTGGGGCCAACGTCCTGACTTTC. Translating gives CASWRGSGANVLTF. This chain uses TRBV10-2 with TRBJ2-6; possibly TRBD2 for D (6 bases). This CDR3 contains 14 residues. V shed 8 bases and J shed 1 base, with 9 bases lying between them. Germline assignment: CDR1 WSHSY and CDR2 SAAADI.

The sample holds one count of this clone. The chain carries TRBV5-6 and TRBJ1-1; D might be TRBD1 (5 bases). From germline, CDR1 is SGHDT and CDR2 YYEEEE. The CDR3 consists of 19 residues. Trimming took 5 bases from V and 4 from J, leaving 30 bases between them. Here the CDR3 DNA reads TGTGCCAGCAGTCAGCTTGTGGGAGATGTCCGGGGCCGCCGCACTGAAGCTTTCTTT. Residues: CASSQLVGDVRGRRTEAFF. The full variable domain, its missing parts supplied by reference TRBV5-6 and TRBJ1-1, is DAGVTQSPTHLIKTRGQQVTLRCSPKSGHDTVSWYQQALGQGPQFIFQYYEEEERQRGNFPDRFSGHQFPNYSSELNVNALLLGDSALYLCASSQLVGDVRGRRTEAFFGQGTRLTVV.

In its sample, this clone was seen once. This chain links TRBV30 with TRBJ1-5, with no clear D. The V gene's germline CDR1 is GTSNPN and CDR2 SVGIG (reference sequence). The V end was cut by 2 bases, the J end by 5 bases, with 16 bases between. This CDR3 is built from 15 residues. The CDR3 DNA is TGTGCCTGGAGTCCCCTTGCTAGTGCCTATCAGCCCCAGCATTTT. The encoded protein is CAWSPLASAYQPQHF.

The chain combines TRBV28 with TRBJ1-3, with 10 positions matching TRBD1. The V gene end was trimmed by 6 bases and the J gene end by 4 bases; junction bases not matched to a gene: 9. The CDR3 totals 16 residues. Germline CDR1 reads MDHEN; CDR2 reads SYDVKM. CDR3 coding DNA: TGTGCCAGCAGCCCCGCGGGACAGGGGTCGGGAAACACCATATATTTT. It is translated as CASSPAGQGSGNTIYF.

The chain has TRBV5-6 and TRBJ2-7; D may be TRBD1 (6 bases). V lost 0 bases and J 2 bases, leaving 12 bases between the germline ends. CDR1 and CDR2 from the germline V gene are SGHDT and YYEEEE. This CDR3 comprises 15 residues. This CDR3 is CASSLVGRGAYEQYF. In nucleotides, the CDR3 is TGTGCCAGCAGCTTGGTGGGCAGGGGAGCCTACGAGCAGTACTTC.

The J gene is TRBJ1-1, the V gene TRBV5-1; D uncertain. Germline CDR1 is SGHRS and CDR2 is YFSETQ. Trimming left V 7 bases short and J 1 base short, with 14 bases between. CDR3 length equals 14 residues. In nucleotides, the CDR3 is TGCGCCAGCGGAGAAGGGTCCGCGAACACTGAAGCTTTCTTT. It yields the protein CASGEGSANTEAFF.

The chain couples TRBV19 to TRBJ2-6; D may be TRBD1 (6 bases). Trimming shortened V by 3 bases and J by 3 bases, and 15 bases separated the two germline ends. Germline V gene data show CDR1 as LNHDA and CDR2 as SQIVND (reference sequence). The CDR3 has 17 residues. DNA for the CDR3: TGTGCCAGTAGTATCGGGACCACAGGGAGTGGGGCCAACGTCCTGACTTTC. Protein product: CASSIGTTGSGANVLTF.

The chain combines TRBV19 with TRBJ1-5; 8 nucleotides align to TRBD1. The CDR3 spans 15 residues. Germline-derived CDR1 and CDR2 are LNHDA and SQIVND (reference sequence). V lost 3 bases to trimming and J lost 5 bases; unmatched junction nucleotides: 6. The CDR3 sequence: CASSIVGQGHQPQHF. The CDR3, as DNA: TGTGCCAGTAGTATCGTTGGACAGGGACATCAGCCCCAGCATTTT.

The rearrangement joins TRBV27 to TRBJ1-1, with D possibly being TRBD1 (5 bases). CDR1 MNHEY and CDR2 SMNVEV come from the germline V gene (reference sequence). The CDR3 extends over 15 amino acids. V lost 6 bases and J lost 0, with 14 bases in between. The CDR3 reads CASRTAGTMNTEAFF. CDR3 in DNA: TGTGCCAGCAGAACCGCCGGGACTATGAACACTGAAGCTTTCTTT.

This clone was counted once. CDR3 sequence: CASIRRGREPQETQYF. CDR3 nucleotides: TGTGCCAGCATCCGGAGGGGGCGGGAGCCTCAAGAGACCCAGTACTTC. The chain links TRBV7-2 to TRBJ2-5, with D perhaps assigned TRBD1 or TRBD2 (7 bases each). Germline V gene lookup returns CDR1 SGHTA and CDR2 FQGNSA. Trimming pared 7 bases from V and 2 bases from J, leaving 20 bases between. The CDR3 spans 16 residues.

This chain joins TRBV7-8 and TRBJ1-1, with 11 nucleotides matching TRBD1. With V trimmed by 3 bases and J by 4 bases, 1 base remained unmatched. The CDR3 contains 14 residues. The germline gives CDR1 SGHVS, CDR2 FQNEAQ. CDR3 region: CASSFGTGGTEAFF. The CDR3 region has the DNA TGTGCCAGCAGCTTTGGGACAGGGGGCACTGAAGCTTTCTTT.

V is TRBV14 and J is TRBJ2-7, with D possibly matching TRBD2 (6 bases). Germline CDR1 and CDR2: SGHDN and FVKESK. The CDR3 is made up of 13 amino acids. V shed 4 bases and J shed 4 bases, with 11 bases lying between them. The CDR3 here is CASSPTGEYEQYF. CDR3 nucleotides: TGTGCCAGCAGCCCGACGGGGGAGTACGAGCAGTACTTC.

The chain carries TRBV9 and TRBJ2-1, with D unresolved. The CDR3 contains 15 residues. From germline, CDR1 is SGDLS and CDR2 YYNGEE. Trimming removed 0 bases from V and 2 bases from J, with 9 bases in between. CDR3 region: CASSVGNSAYNEQFF. CDR3 nucleotide sequence: TGTGCCAGCAGCGTAGGTAATTCAGCCTACAATGAGCAGTTCTTC.

The V and J genes are TRBV7-3 and TRBJ2-2, with D possibly TRBD1 on 6 matching bases. CDR3 length: 17 residues. Germline assignment: CDR1 SGHTA and CDR2 FQGTGA. V was clipped by 5 bases and J by 1 base, with 17 bases between them. This CDR3 reads CASSLQGGRMNTGELFF. CDR3 sequence (DNA): TGTGCCAGCAGCCTACAAGGGGGACGGATGAACACCGGGGAGCTGTTTTTT.

This sequence joins TRBV13 and TRBJ1-2; possibly TRBD1 for D (6 bases). Germline lookup yields CDR1 PRHDT and CDR2 FYEKMQ (reference sequence). Between the trimmed V and J ends, which lost 4 bases and 6 bases, there was a span of 12 bases. The CDR3 runs to 13 residues. CDR3 loop: CASSWQGIDGYTF. For the CDR3, the DNA is TGTGCCAGCAGCTGGCAGGGGATCGATGGCTACACCTTC.

V is TRBV6-5 and J is TRBJ1-6, with D tentatively TRBD1 (5 bases). The CDR3 has 14 residues. V gave up 6 bases and J gave up 6 bases, with 12 bases separating them. Per the germline V gene, CDR1 is MNHEY and CDR2 is SVGAGI. The CDR3: CASRETAGNSPLHF. The DNA for the CDR3 is TGTGCCAGCAGGGAGACAGCTGGTAATTCACCCCTCCACTTT.

This clone was counted a single time. In nucleotides, the CDR3 is TGCGCCAGCAGTCGTCCGGAGAACACCGGGGAGCTGTTTTTT. The encoded protein is CASSRPENTGELFF. The gene calls are TRBV5-1 and TRBJ2-2; D ambiguous. Trimming took 5 bases from V and 1 from J, leaving 9 bases between them. Germline V gene lookup returns CDR1 SGHRS and CDR2 YFSETQ. This CDR3 is 14 amino acids long.

The rearrangement joins TRBV4-1 to TRBJ1-6; no firm D call. Trimming cost V 0 bases and J 7 bases, with 13 bases left between them. Germline loops: CDR1 MGHRA, CDR2 YSYEKL. The CDR3 has 16 residues. CDR3 residues: CASSQDTRPLNSPLHF. CDR3 in DNA: TGCGCCAGCAGCCAAGATACACGTCCGCTAAATTCACCCCTCCACTTT.

This rearrangement joins TRBV7-6 to TRBJ1-4; TRBD1 matches at 11 bases. This CDR3 has 15 amino acids. The germline gives CDR1 SGHVS, CDR2 FNYEAQ. The V and J ends lost 5 bases and 5 bases, in that order; junction bases with no gene match: 4. The CDR3 nucleotides read TGTGCCAGCAGCACCGGGACAGGGGGAAATGAAAAACTGTTTTTT. Translating it yields CASSTGTGGNEKLFF.

This rearrangement joins TRBV7-2 to TRBJ2-1; D possibly matches TRBD1 or TRBD2 (7 bases each). Germline V gives CDR1 SGHTA, CDR2 FQGNSA. V gave up 5 bases and J gave up 0 bases, with 14 bases separating them. The CDR3 consists of 16 residues. CDR3 region: CASSPQGGVSYNEQFF. CDR3 DNA sequence: TGTGCCAGCAGCCCTCAGGGGGGGGTCTCCTACAATGAGCAGTTCTTC.

The chain employs TRBV19 and TRBJ1-6; the D is unclear. CDR1 is LNHDA and CDR2 is SQIVND in the germline V gene (reference sequence). The CDR3 spans 16 residues. V was trimmed by 3 bases and J by 3 bases, leaving 12 bases between them. CDR3 sequence: CASSISGRNYNSPLHF. The CDR3 coding sequence is TGTGCCAGTAGTATCTCTGGACGGAACTATAATTCACCCCTCCACTTT. The full variable domain, its missing parts supplied by reference TRBV19 and TRBJ1-6, is DGGITQSPKYLFRKEGQNVTLSCEQNLNHDAMYWYRQDPGQGLRLIYYSQIVNDFQKGDIAEGYSVSREKKESFPLTVTSAQKNPTAFYLCASSISGRNYNSPLHFGNGTRLTVT.

The chain couples TRBV13 to TRBJ1-1; D ambiguous. The CDR3 loop spans 13 amino acids. The ends were cut back, 0 bases at V and 6 bases at J, with 8 bases in the middle. Germline V gene lookup returns CDR1 PRHDT and CDR2 FYEKMQ (reference sequence). The CDR3 protein is CASSLGLNSEAFF. The CDR3, as DNA: TGTGCCAGCAGCTTAGGCCTTAACTCTGAAGCTTTCTTT.

The chain links TRBV9 to TRBJ1-4; 10 nucleotides agree with TRBD1. CDR1 and CDR2 from the germline V gene are SGDLS and YYNGEE. V trimming: 7 bases; J trimming: 6 bases; junction bases outside the gene matches: 6. This CDR3 contains 14 residues. DNA of the CDR3: TGTGCCAGCGGACCGGGACAGGGGTATGAAAAACTGTTTTTT. Its protein product is CASGPGQGYEKLFF.

The genes are TRBV9 and TRBJ2-2; 11 bases align to TRBD2. Germline CDR1 and CDR2: SGDLS and YYNGEE. The CDR3 covers 16 residues. V was pared by 1 base and J by 7 bases, with 6 bases of the junction left unmatched. CDR3 sequence reads: CASSVKLAGGHGELFF. The CDR3 DNA reads TGTGCCAGCAGCGTAAAGCTAGCGGGGGGCCACGGGGAGCTGTTTTTT.

The V call is TRBV12-3 or TRBV12-4, the J call TRBJ1-4, with D maybe TRBD1 (6 bases). This CDR3 is 13 amino acids long. The germline V and J ends were trimmed by 6 bases and 8 bases, with 13 bases remaining between them. The CDR3 sequence is CASRRQVPEKLFF. Here the CDR3 DNA reads TGTGCCAGCAGGCGACAGGTTCCGGAAAAACTGTTTTTT.

The genes are TRBV28 and TRBJ1-2; weak D call: TRBD1 (6 bases). The CDR3 runs 14 residues. The V and J ends lost 1 base and 4 bases respectively, with 10 bases between them. The germline V gene has CDR1 MDHEN and CDR2 SYDVKM. CDR3 in amino acids: CASSLSGAGYGYTF. The CDR3 bases are TGTGCCAGCAGTTTATCAGGGGCCGGCTATGGCTACACCTTC.

This chain links TRBV28 with TRBJ1-4, with TRBD1 matching 10 bases. CDR3 length: 17 residues. Germline CDR1 MDHEN, CDR2 SYDVKM. V dropped 2 bases and J dropped 3; count of bases not matched to a gene: 6. The chain's CDR3 is CASSLVTGGLANEKLFF. In nucleotides, the CDR3 is TGTGCCAGCAGTTTAGTGACAGGGGGCTTGGCTAATGAAAAACTGTTTTTT.